This TCR beta chain was sequenced for a study of T cell responses to AZD1222 COVID-19 vaccine. Study overall: It was second doses at about 4 or about 12 weeks that were pooled. General study findings and limits: Breadth and depth of Spike-specific TCRs rose after two AZD1222 doses. It was only after the peak T cell response that any repertoires were sampled.

Remarks on this clone: Its antigen remains unidentified.

With V trimmed by 3 bases and J by 8 bases, 7 bases remained unmatched. The CDR3 loop spans 16 amino acids. The germline CDR1 and CDR2 sequences are KGHDR and SFDVKD. Profiling relied on immunoSEQ multiplex PCR, and the TCRdb table lists in-frame clones only, not all of them. Found here are 100,000 to 150,000 clones, about 90% of them singletons; the top ten hold approximately 1%. The sample was peripheral blood, taken on day 0 of AZD1222 vaccination. The TCR originated in an adult in good health. The V call is TRBV24-1, the J call TRBJ2-2, with 11 bases matching TRBD1. CDR3 amino acids: CATSDTRTGGMGELFF. In nucleotides, the CDR3 is TGTGCCACCAGTGATACCCGGACAGGGGGCATGGGGGAGCTGTTTTTT.